Listed here are 32 T cell receptor beta chains from one sample, sequenced in a study of blood T cells in healthy people across ages. A J-beta primer mix and a sample-barcoded 5' primer were used in a second PCR of roughly 6 to 12 cycles. TCRdb used MiXCR to reprocess the 5' RACE reads, holding one entry per CDR3 protein. Of 850,000 to 1,000,000 distinct CDR3 sequences in the sample, around 54% are singletons; the top ten hold about a fifth. Material for sequencing was blood. All receptors come from a woman aged 55-69 years in good health.

Comments on this clonotype: At one end, the junction sequence differs from germline, possibly due to a read error. The J gene is TRBJ2-1, the V gene TRBV5-1; the match to TRBD2 covers 15 bases. CDR3 length equals 17 residues. The germline V gene encodes CDR1 SGHRS and CDR2 YFSETQ. CDR3 bases: TGCGCCAGCAGCTTCCTCCGGACTAGCGGGAGGGCCTTTGAGCAGTTATTC. This sequence encodes CASSFLRTSGRAFEQLF.

The chain is built from TRBV2 and TRBJ2-5; D is uncertain. The germline V gene encodes CDR1 SNHLY and CDR2 FYNNEI. Trimming pared 8 bases from V and 2 bases from J, leaving 12 bases between. CDR3 length: 13 amino acids. CDR3 sequence: CASGSWAQETQYF. CDR3 coding DNA: TGTGCCAGCGGTAGTTGGGCTCAAGAGACCCAGTACTTC.

The chain recombines TRBV7-2 with TRBJ2-1; a possible D gene is TRBD1 (6 bases). This CDR3 is built from 14 residues. Trimming shortened V by 5 bases and J by 3 bases, and 11 bases separated the two germline ends. The V gene's germline CDR1 is SGHTA and CDR2 FQGNSA. DNA of the CDR3: TGTGCCAGCAGCCCCGACAGGTACTACAATGAGCAGTTCTTC. Its translation: CASSPDRYYNEQFF.

A few counts support this clonotype. J is TRBJ2-6 and V is TRBV11-2; 8 bases match TRBD1. Germline V gene data show CDR1 as SGHAT and CDR2 as FQNNGV. Trimming took 6 bases from V and 0 from J; bases not matched to a gene: 7. CDR3 length: 17 amino acids. CDR3 sequence: CASRPTGEISGANVLTF. The CDR3 coding sequence is TGTGCCAGCAGACCGACAGGGGAAATCTCTGGGGCCAACGTCCTGACTTTC. The entire variable domain, with the rest obtained from reference TRBV11-2 and TRBJ2-6, is as follows: EAGVAQSPRYKIIEKRQSVAFWCNPISGHATLYWYQQILGQGPKLLIQFQNNGVVDDSQLPKDRFSAERLKGVDSTLKIQPAKLEDSAVYLCASRPTGEISGANVLTFGAGSRLTVL.

The V and J genes are TRBV7-2 and TRBJ1-6; no definite D call. The CDR3 spans 15 residues. Between the trimmed V and J ends, which lost 8 bases and 6 bases, there was a span of 17 bases. Germline V gene lookup returns CDR1 SGHTA and CDR2 FQGNSA. The CDR3 here is CASSRTPLGNSPLHF. DNA for the CDR3: TGTGCCAGCTCACGAACCCCTCTGGGTAATTCACCCCTCCACTTT. The whole variable domain, remainder taken from reference TRBV7-2 and TRBJ1-6, is GAGVSQSPSNKVTEKGKDVELRCDPISGHTALYWYRQSLGQGLEFLIYFQGNSAPDKSGLPSDRFSAERTGGSVSTLTIQRTQQEDSAVYLCASSRTPLGNSPLHFGNGTRLTVT.

The CDR3, as DNA: TGTGCCAGCAGCTCAACAACAGGGGCCAACTACGAGCAGTACTTC. It is translated as CASSSTTGANYEQYF. The chain is built from TRBV13 and TRBJ2-7, with 7 bases matching TRBD1. This CDR3 is 15 amino acids long. Trimming cost V 4 bases and J 3 bases; bases outside gene matches: 9. The V gene's germline CDR1 is PRHDT and CDR2 FYEKMQ (reference sequence).

The rearrangement uses TRBV5-1 and TRBJ2-7, with TRBD1 matching over 8 bases. J was trimmed by 5 bases and V by 4 bases; bases with no gene match: 8. Germline loops: CDR1 SGHRS, CDR2 YFSETQ. CDR3 length: 14 residues. CDR3 DNA: TGCGCCAGCAGCCAACAGGGGGTAAGCGACGAGCAGTACTTC. Translation: CASSQQGVSDEQYF.

This clonotype turned up a few times. This chain connects TRBV12-3 or TRBV12-4 to TRBJ2-7; TRBD1 or TRBD2 may be the D gene (5 bases each). This CDR3 has 17 amino acids. Trimming shortened V by 2 bases and J by 1 base, and 18 bases separated the two germline ends. CDR3 DNA: TGTGCCAGCAGTTTAACTGTGGGACGAGCGCTTTCCTACGAGCAGTACTTC. Residues: CASSLTVGRALSYEQYF.

The rearrangement links TRBV6-1 to TRBJ1-5; 9 nucleotides line up with TRBD1. V shed 6 bases, J shed 0 bases, and the junction held 9 bases outside the gene matches. The CDR3 contains 17 residues. Germline V gene lookup returns CDR1 MNHNS and CDR2 SASEGT. CDR3 in amino acids: CASRLDRGEYSNQPQHF. DNA for the CDR3: TGTGCCAGCAGGCTGGACAGGGGCGAATATAGCAATCAGCCCCAGCATTTT.

V usage is TRBV7-9 and J usage is TRBJ2-1; D gene unclear. From germline, CDR1 is SEHNR and CDR2 FQNEAQ (reference sequence). The CDR3 is 15 amino acids. Trimming cost V 5 bases and J 5 bases, with 16 bases left between them. The CDR3 DNA follows: TGTGCCAGCAGCCCAACGGCGCCCACTAACAATGAGCAGTTCTTC. Protein product: CASSPTAPTNNEQFF.

This rearrangement joins TRBV7-8 to TRBJ2-5; unclear D gene. This CDR3 comprises 12 residues. Per the germline V gene, CDR1 is SGHVS and CDR2 is FQNEAQ. V lost 6 bases, J lost 11 bases, and 16 bases lay in between. The CDR3 DNA reads TGTGCCAGCAGGTCGGAAATCGAAGAGCAGTACTTC. Translated: CASRSEIEEQYF.

The rearrangement links TRBV5-4 to TRBJ2-7; D gene unclear. V lost 4 bases, J lost 1 base, and 15 bases lay in between. From germline, CDR1 is SGHNT and CDR2 YYREEE (reference sequence). The CDR3 is 15 residues long. This chain's CDR3 is CASSNPLRNSYEQYF. CDR3 DNA sequence: TGTGCCAGCAGCAACCCCCTCAGAAATTCCTACGAGCAGTACTTC.

This rearrangement joins TRBV9 to TRBJ2-3; D unresolved. V was trimmed by 2 bases and J by 1 base, leaving 5 bases between them. Germline V lookup: CDR1 SGDLS, CDR2 YYNGEE. The CDR3 runs to 13 residues. CDR3 nucleotide sequence: TGTGCCAGCAGCGTCATCCGCACAGATACGCAGTATTTT. Amino acids: CASSVIRTDTQYF.

This clonotype was detected a few times. V and J are TRBV4-3 and TRBJ2-4; D is perhaps TRBD1 (5 bases). Germline loops: CDR1 LGHNA, CDR2 YSLEER. The V end lost 0 bases, the J end lost 8 bases, and 17 bases lay between the germline ends. This CDR3 comprises 16 residues. CDR3 sequence (DNA): TGCGCCAGCAGCCAAGATCCCGTCGGACACTGGGACATTCAGTACTTC. It encodes CASSQDPVGHWDIQYF.

This clonotype was seen a handful of times. J is TRBJ1-1 and V is TRBV29-1; D gene ambiguous. CDR3 length: 12 amino acids. Trimming left V 4 bases short and J 1 base short, with 7 bases between. The germline V gene has CDR1 SQVTM and CDR2 ANQGSEA. The CDR3 spells CSVGRANTEAFF. For the CDR3, the DNA is TGCAGCGTTGGACGGGCGAACACTGAAGCTTTCTTT.

CDR3 bases: TGTGCCAGCAGCACCAGGGACAGGCGATCCTACGAGCAGTACTTC. Translation: CASSTRDRRSYEQYF. The chain uses TRBV3-1 and TRBJ2-4, with 8 bases identical to TRBD1. The DNA end favors TRBJ2-7, so the J call may be wrong. Germline V gene sequence: CDR1 LGHDT, CDR2 YNNKEL (reference sequence). This CDR3 region has 15 residues.

The chain employs TRBV7-2 and TRBJ1-2; D is perhaps TRBD1 (6 bases). V was trimmed by 1 base and J by 4 bases, leaving 19 bases between them. The CDR3 extends over 17 amino acids. The germline gives CDR1 SGHTA, CDR2 FQGNSA. The CDR3 here is CASSLGKGGAVGYGYTF. The CDR3 DNA is TGTGCCAGCAGCTTAGGGAAGGGGGGGGCGGTCGGCTATGGCTACACCTTC.

The chain is built from TRBV5-5 and TRBJ2-5; 10 positions match TRBD1. Germline trimming cut 4 bases from V and 4 bases from J; bases unmatched to any gene: 7. Germline CDR1 reads SGHKS; CDR2 reads YYEKEE (reference sequence). The length of the CDR3 is 15 residues. The CDR3 DNA sequence: TGTGCCAGCAGCCCGGGACAGGGGAGGGCAGAGACCCAGTACTTC. Translating it yields CASSPGQGRAETQYF.

This chain links TRBV20-1 with TRBJ1-6; 7 nucleotides line up with TRBD1. Losses at the gene ends were 0 bases for V and 5 bases for J; bases not matched to a gene: 10. This CDR3 region has 17 residues. CDR1 and CDR2 from the germline V gene are DFQATT and SNEGSKA (reference sequence). The CDR3 is CSARDPRAGGNNSPLHF. In nucleotides, the CDR3 is TGCAGTGCTAGAGATCCCCGGGCAGGGGGTAATAATTCACCCCTCCACTTT.

This clonotype was detected a few times. The V gene is TRBV7-2, the J gene TRBJ1-4; D unclear. Trimming took 5 bases from V and 8 from J, leaving 18 bases between them. Germline V gene data show CDR1 as SGHTA and CDR2 as FQGNSA. The CDR3 totals 15 residues. The DNA of the CDR3 is TGTGCCAGCAGCCAATACACTATCGCGGGGGAAAAACTGTTTTTT. Its translation: CASSQYTIAGEKLFF.

In this sample, this clonotype turned up a few times. The chain carries TRBV3-1 and TRBJ2-1, with D perhaps TRBD1 (6 bases). V gave up 4 bases and J gave up 3 bases, with 10 bases separating them. The CDR3 is 14 residues long. Germline V lookup: CDR1 LGHDT, CDR2 YNNKEL (reference sequence). The chain's CDR3 is CASSLGQHYNEQFF. The CDR3 DNA follows: TGTGCCAGCAGCCTCGGACAGCACTACAATGAGCAGTTCTTC.

This clonotype is a singleton in its sample. The chain links TRBV6-5 to TRBJ2-6; weak D call: TRBD1 (6 bases). Germline CDR1 is MNHEY and CDR2 is SVGAGI. The CDR3 is 16 amino acids. The V gene lost 2 bases and the J gene lost 2 bases, with 10 bases spanning the gap. This CDR3 is CASSYTGSAGANVLTF. CDR3 coding DNA: TGTGCCAGCAGTTACACAGGGAGTGCTGGGGCCAACGTCCTGACTTTC.

The V and J genes are TRBV3-1 and TRBJ1-1, with D perhaps TRBD1 (5 bases). Germline CDR1 is LGHDT and CDR2 is YNNKEL (reference sequence). This CDR3 contains 15 residues. V dropped 1 base and J dropped 0 bases, with 9 bases sitting between them. The DNA of the CDR3 is TGTGCCAGCAGCCAAGCCGCAGGGATGAACACTGAAGCTTTCTTT. The encoded protein is CASSQAAGMNTEAFF.

The chain joins TRBV28 to TRBJ2-5; perhaps TRBD1 as D (6 bases). The J call may be faulty, since TRBJ2-7 better matches the DNA end. The germline gives CDR1 MDHEN, CDR2 SYDVKM. CDR3 size: 14 residues. The CDR3 DNA is TGTGCCAGCGGGGAGAGGGGGTTATGGTACGAGCAGTACTTC. Protein sequence: CASGERGLWYEQYF.

The rearrangement uses TRBV20-1 and TRBJ2-7; D gene unclear. CDR1 and CDR2 from the germline V gene are DFQATT and SNEGSKA (reference sequence). The CDR3 runs 12 residues. CDR3 amino acids: CRARVIGYEQYF. In nucleotides, the CDR3 is TGCAGGGCAAGGGTAATAGGTTACGAGCAGTACTTC.

This chain uses TRBV20-1 with TRBJ1-5; D perhaps matches TRBD1 (6 bases). Trimming shortened V by 3 bases and J by 0 bases, and 12 bases separated the two germline ends. The CDR3 sequence is 15 residues long. Germline V lookup: CDR1 DFQATT, CDR2 SNEGSKA (reference sequence). DNA of the CDR3: TGCAGTGCTAGGGGGACACCTTATAGCAATCAGCCCCAGCATTTT. Translating gives CSARGTPYSNQPQHF.

The genes are TRBV20-1 and TRBJ1-6; possibly TRBD1 for D (5 bases). CDR1 and CDR2 from the germline V gene are DFQATT and SNEGSKA (reference sequence). Trimming left V 0 bases short and J 18 bases short, with 12 bases between. CDR3 length: 11 residues. The CDR3 reads CSARDPARDHF. CDR3 nucleotide sequence: TGCAGTGCTAGAGATCCAGCCAGGGACCACTTT.

CDR3 bases: TGTGCCAGCAGCCCCCTAGGGGGGTTAAAGGGGACCCAGTACTTC. It codes for CASSPLGGLKGTQYF. The rearrangement uses TRBV11-2 and TRBJ2-5; perhaps D is TRBD1 or TRBD2 (6 bases each). This CDR3 is 15 amino acids long. Between the trimmed V and J ends, which lost 5 bases and 7 bases, there was a span of 20 bases. Germline loops: CDR1 SGHAT, CDR2 FQNNGV.

This clonotype was seen a few times. The chain joins TRBV3-1 to TRBJ2-4; TRBD1 aligns across 9 bases. The V gene's germline CDR1 is LGHDT and CDR2 YNNKEL (reference sequence). J lost 6 bases, V lost 3 bases, and 3 bases had no gene match. The CDR3 runs to 14 residues. CDR3 sequence: CASSHGGQGNIQYF. In DNA, the CDR3 is TGTGCCAGCAGCCACGGGGGACAGGGAAACATTCAGTACTTC. Variable domain in full (rest from reference TRBV3-1 and TRBJ2-4): DTAVSQTPKYLVTQMGNDKSIKCEQNLGHDTMYWYKQDSKKFLKIMFSYNNKELIINETVPNRFSPKSPDKAHLNLHINSLELGDSAVYFCASSHGGQGNIQYFGAGTRLSVL.

This clonotype was detected only once. The chain carries TRBV4-1 and TRBJ2-3; possibly TRBD2 for D (6 bases). The germline gives CDR1 MGHRA, CDR2 YSYEKL. The germline V and J ends were trimmed by 1 base and 12 bases, with 14 bases remaining between them. This CDR3 region has 13 residues. The CDR3, as DNA: TGCGCCAGCAGCCAAGTGAGTGGGGCGGGACAGTATTTT. This encodes CASSQVSGAGQYF.

The chain joins TRBV5-1 to TRBJ1-1, with TRBD1 as a possible D gene (6 bases). V lost 4 bases and J lost 6, with 22 bases in between. The CDR3 totals 16 residues. Germline CDR1 is SGHRS and CDR2 is YFSETQ. The CDR3 bases are TGCGCCAGCAGCCCCGGGACAATCAACCGAGGCGCTGAAGCTTTCTTT. Translation: CASSPGTINRGAEAFF.

This clonotype was counted only a few times. The V and J genes are TRBV29-1 and TRBJ1-2; a weak D match, TRBD1 (6 bases). V was clipped by 3 bases and J by 3 bases, with 14 bases between them. The CDR3 totals 14 residues. Germline V CDR1 and CDR2: SQVTM, ANQGSEA. The CDR3 is CSVEGRGGDYGYTF. In nucleotides, the CDR3 is TGCAGCGTTGAGGGTCGGGGGGGCGACTATGGCTACACCTTC.